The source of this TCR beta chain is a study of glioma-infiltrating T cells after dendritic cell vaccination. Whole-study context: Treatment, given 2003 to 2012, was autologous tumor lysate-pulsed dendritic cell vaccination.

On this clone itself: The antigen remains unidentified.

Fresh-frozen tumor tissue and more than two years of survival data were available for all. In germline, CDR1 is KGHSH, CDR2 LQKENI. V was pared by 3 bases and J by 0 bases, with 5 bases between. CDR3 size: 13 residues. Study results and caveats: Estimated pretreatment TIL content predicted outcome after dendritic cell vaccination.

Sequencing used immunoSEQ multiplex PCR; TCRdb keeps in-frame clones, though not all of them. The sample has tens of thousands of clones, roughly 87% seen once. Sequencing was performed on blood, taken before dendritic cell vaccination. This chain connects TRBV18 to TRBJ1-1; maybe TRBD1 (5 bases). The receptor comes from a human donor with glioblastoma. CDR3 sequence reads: CASSPTVNTEAFF. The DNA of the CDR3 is TGTGCCAGCTCACCGACAGTGAACACTGAAGCTTTCTTT.